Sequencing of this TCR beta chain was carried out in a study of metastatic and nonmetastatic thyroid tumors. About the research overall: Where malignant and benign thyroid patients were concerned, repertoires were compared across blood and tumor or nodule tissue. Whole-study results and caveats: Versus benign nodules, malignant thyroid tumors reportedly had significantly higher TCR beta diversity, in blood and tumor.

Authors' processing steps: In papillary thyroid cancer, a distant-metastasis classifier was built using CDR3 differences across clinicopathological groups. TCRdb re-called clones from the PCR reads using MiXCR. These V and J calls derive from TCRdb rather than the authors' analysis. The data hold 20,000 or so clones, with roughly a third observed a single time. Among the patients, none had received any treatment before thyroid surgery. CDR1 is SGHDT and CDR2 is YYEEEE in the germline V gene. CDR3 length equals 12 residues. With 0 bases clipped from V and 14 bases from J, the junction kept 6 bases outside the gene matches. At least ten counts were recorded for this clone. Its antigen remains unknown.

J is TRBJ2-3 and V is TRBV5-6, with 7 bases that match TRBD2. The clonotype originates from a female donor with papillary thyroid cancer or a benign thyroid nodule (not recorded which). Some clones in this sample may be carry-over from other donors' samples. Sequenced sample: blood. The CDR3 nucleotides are TGTGCCAGCAGCTTGGGACTAGCATTACCGTATTTT. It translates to CASSLGLALPYF.